These 29 T cell receptor beta chains were all obtained from the same sample, sequenced in a study of follicular helper T cells after annual influenza vaccination. Time point in this sample: 2015-2016 season, 7 days after influenza vaccination. Repertoires were generated with immunoSEQ multiplex PCR, while TCRdb's copy carries only in-frame clones and drops some. The sample consists of more than 5,500 clones, 80% of them appearing once. Specimen: CXCR5- memory CD4+ T cells sorted from blood, collected 7 days after influenza vaccination. The receptors were sampled from an adult who received the influenza vaccine.

The chain couples TRBV9 to TRBJ2-1; unclear D gene. The CDR3 runs to 12 residues. CDR1 and CDR2 (germline): SGDLS, YYNGEE. The V and J ends lost 0 bases and 8 bases respectively, with 6 bases between them. Here the CDR3 reads CASSVDRHEQFF. The CDR3, as DNA: TGTGCCAGCAGCGTAGATCGCCATGAGCAGTTCTTC.

The V gene is TRBV28, the J gene TRBJ2-7; D unresolved. In germline, CDR1 is MDHEN, CDR2 SYDVKM. The CDR3 consists of 11 residues. Trimming removed 2 bases at V and 2 bases at J, with 1 base between. The CDR3 here is CASSLTYEQYF. DNA of the CDR3: TGTGCCAGCAGTTTAACCTACGAGCAGTACTTC.

The chain recombines TRBV7-9 with TRBJ1-6; D gene ambiguous. The germline gives CDR1 SEHNR, CDR2 FQNEAQ (reference sequence). The V and J ends lost 1 base and 7 bases respectively, with 5 bases between them. This CDR3 is built from 13 residues. The CDR3 DNA reads TGTGCCAGCAGCTTAGTAAGAAATTCACCCCTCCACTTT. As protein: CASSLVRNSPLHF.

The genes are TRBV7-2 and TRBJ2-5; TRBD2 matches 7 bases. Near its end, the DNA agrees better with TRBJ2-7, so the J call may be wrong. The CDR3 loop spans 13 amino acids. The V gene's germline CDR1 is SGHTA and CDR2 FQGNSA. The CDR3 bases are TGTGCCAGCAGCTTAGAGCGGGGTGGCGAGCAGTACTTC. This codes for CASSLERGGEQYF.

The chain joins TRBV6-5 to TRBJ1-5; no clear D gene. Germline CDR1 and CDR2: MNHEY and SVGAGI. The CDR3 runs to 13 residues. Deletions cut 4 bases from V and 6 bases from J, with 10 bases between. The CDR3 DNA is TGTGCCAGCAGTTTGGGTAGTGGTCAGCCCCAGCATTTT. Its translation is CASSLGSGQPQHF.

The chain combines TRBV7-2 with TRBJ2-2; D gene uncertain. Germline V gene data show CDR1 as SGHTA and CDR2 as FQGNSA. Trimming shortened V by 2 bases and J by 1 base, and 14 bases separated the two germline ends. The CDR3 loop spans 17 amino acids. The CDR3 DNA reads TGTGCCAGCAGCTTATTGGGATGGCTTGGGAACACCGGGGAGCTGTTTTTT. Translated: CASSLLGWLGNTGELFF.

The V call is TRBV4-2, the J call TRBJ2-3; D perhaps matches TRBD2 (6 bases). This CDR3 has 15 amino acids. Germline values: CDR1 LGHNA, CDR2 YNFKEQ. V was trimmed by 1 base and J by 1 base, leaving 9 bases between them. The DNA of the CDR3 is TGTGCCAGCAGCCAAGGGCGGGGAGGCACAGATACGCAGTATTTT. Amino acid sequence: CASSQGRGGTDTQYF.

The V and J genes are TRBV9 and TRBJ1-5; no firm D call. V gave up 0 bases and J gave up 5 bases, with 6 bases separating them. This CDR3 spans 13 amino acids. Germline lookup yields CDR1 SGDLS and CDR2 YYNGEE. CDR3 residues: CASSVGEDQPQHF. Written as DNA, the CDR3 is TGTGCCAGCAGCGTAGGTGAGGATCAGCCCCAGCATTTT.

This chain links TRBV29-1 with TRBJ2-5, with 7 bases lining up with TRBD2. This CDR3 region has 14 residues. Germline CDR1 is SQVTM and CDR2 is ANQGSEA. J lost 4 bases, V lost 3 bases, and 8 bases had no gene match. CDR3 in amino acids: CSVEGRDGTETQYF. The CDR3 DNA is TGCAGCGTTGAGGGGAGGGACGGGACAGAGACCCAGTACTTC.

V is TRBV7-9 and J is TRBJ2-7; 11 nucleotides line up with TRBD2. With V trimmed by 1 base and J by 3 bases, 2 bases remained unmatched. CDR3 size: 15 residues. Germline V gene lookup returns CDR1 SEHNR and CDR2 FQNEAQ (reference sequence). The CDR3 sequence is CASSLELAGDYEQYF. CDR3 bases: TGTGCCAGCAGCTTAGAACTAGCGGGAGACTACGAGCAGTACTTC.

This clone showed up just a few times. The chain recombines TRBV7-2 with TRBJ2-2; D possibly corresponds to TRBD2 (6 bases). Germline V gene lookup returns CDR1 SGHTA and CDR2 FQGNSA. The CDR3 runs 13 residues. Between the trimmed V and J ends, which lost 0 bases and 7 bases, there was a span of 6 bases. CDR3 in amino acids: CASSLARGGELFF. CDR3 coding DNA: TGTGCCAGCAGCTTAGCGCGGGGCGGGGAGCTGTTTTTT.

The chain couples TRBV5-4 to TRBJ1-1, with no clear D. CDR1 is SGHNT, CDR2 YYREEE, per germline (reference sequence). The CDR3 length is 14 residues. V was shortened by 4 bases and J by 4 bases, with 14 bases between the two germline ends. The CDR3 loop reads CASSPPPEGTEAFF. The CDR3 coding sequence is TGTGCCAGCAGCCCCCCCCCAGAGGGCACTGAAGCTTTCTTT.

This chain uses TRBV18 with TRBJ1-2, with 7 bases lining up with TRBD1. The germline CDR1 and CDR2 sequences are KGHSH and LQKENI. J gave up 4 bases and V 5 bases, and 13 bases lay outside the gene matches. This CDR3 has 16 amino acids. DNA of the CDR3: TGTGCCAGCTCATTATTGGAGGGACAGACAATCTATGGCTACACCTTC. It codes for CASSLLEGQTIYGYTF.

This chain joins TRBV7-9 and TRBJ1-1; tentatively, D is TRBD1 (5 bases). Looked up from germline, CDR1 is SEHNR and CDR2 is FQNEAQ (reference sequence). This CDR3 spans 14 amino acids. Trimming shortened V by 5 bases and J by 11 bases, and 21 bases separated the two germline ends. The CDR3 loop reads CASSPYPGDLRAFF. The CDR3 coding sequence is TGTGCCAGCAGCCCATACCCGGGGGACCTTAGGGCTTTCTTT.

The chain has TRBV5-6 and TRBJ1-4, with D maybe TRBD1 (6 bases). This CDR3 is 14 amino acids long. Germline CDR1 SGHDT, CDR2 YYEEEE. V shed 2 bases and J shed 8 bases, with 13 bases lying between them. CDR3 protein: CASSLWGPEEKLFF. The CDR3 coding sequence is TGTGCCAGCAGCTTATGGGGGCCAGAGGAAAAACTGTTTTTT.

The genes are TRBV7-9 and TRBJ1-4; D unresolved. CDR1 and CDR2 from the germline V gene are SEHNR and FQNEAQ (reference sequence). V lost 6 bases and J 4 bases, leaving 15 bases between the germline ends. The length of the CDR3 is 15 residues. CDR3 residues: CASRLGEWVNEKLFF. The CDR3 coding sequence is TGTGCCAGCAGATTGGGCGAATGGGTTAATGAAAAACTGTTTTTT. Based on the CDR3 plus reference TRBV7-9 and TRBJ1-4, the full variable domain is DTGVSQNPRHKITKRGQNVTFRCDPISEHNRLYWYRQTLGQGPEFLTYFQNEAQLEKSRLLSDRFSAERPKGSFSTLEIQRTEQGDSAMYLCASRLGEWVNEKLFFGSGTQLSVL.

V is TRBV18 and J is TRBJ1-6; the match to TRBD1 covers 8 bases. Trimming took 5 bases from V and 7 from J; bases not matched to a gene: 10. The CDR3 contains 16 residues. Germline V lookup: CDR1 KGHSH, CDR2 LQKENI. The CDR3 sequence: CASSSSTGGYNSPLHF. The CDR3 nucleotides read TGTGCCAGCTCATCTTCAACAGGGGGATACAATTCACCCCTCCACTTT.

This rearrangement joins TRBV5-1 to TRBJ1-2, with a tentative D call TRBD1 (5 bases). V dropped 4 bases and J dropped 3 bases, with 10 bases sitting between them. This CDR3 is built from 13 residues. The germline CDR1 and CDR2 sequences are SGHRS and YFSETQ. The CDR3 is CASSLDSYYGYTF. The DNA of the CDR3 is TGCGCCAGCAGCCTCGACAGCTACTATGGCTACACCTTC.

The rearrangement joins TRBV7-9 to TRBJ2-3; possible D gene TRBD2, 6 bases. This CDR3 region has 16 residues. Per the germline V gene, CDR1 is SEHNR and CDR2 is FQNEAQ (reference sequence). Trimming took off 0 bases at V and 3 bases at J, with 13 bases between the two ends. In nucleotides, the CDR3 is TGTGCCAGCAGCTTAGCGCGGGGTAGGGTGACAGATACGCAGTATTTT. It codes for CASSLARGRVTDTQYF.

The gene calls are TRBV7-2 and TRBJ1-1, with 10 nucleotides matching TRBD1. From germline, CDR1 is SGHTA and CDR2 FQGNSA. The length of the CDR3 is 14 residues. Germline trimming cut 5 bases from V and 5 bases from J; bases unmatched to any gene: 5. CDR3 nucleotides: TGTGCCAGCAGCAAGACAGGGGGCGATACTGAAGCTTTCTTT. Translated: CASSKTGGDTEAFF.

The rearrangement links TRBV5-4 to TRBJ2-7, with 9 bases identical to TRBD2. The CDR3 totals 16 residues. V dropped 1 base and J dropped 3; count of bases not matched to a gene: 8. Germline V gene data show CDR1 as SGHNT and CDR2 as YYREEE (reference sequence). The CDR3 DNA is TGTGCCAGCAGCTTGTCTCCTAGCGGGGTAAACTACGAGCAGTACTTC. Protein product: CASSLSPSGVNYEQYF.

The chain combines TRBV9 with TRBJ2-1; D gene unclear. Looked up from germline, CDR1 is SGDLS and CDR2 is YYNGEE. This CDR3 has 13 residues. Trimming removed 0 bases at V and 2 bases at J, with 3 bases between. For the CDR3, the DNA is TGTGCCAGCAGCGTAGCTCCCTACAATGAGCAGTTCTTC. This gives the protein CASSVAPYNEQFF.

The V and J genes are TRBV5-6 and TRBJ1-3, with D possibly matching TRBD1 (5 bases). V lost 2 bases to trimming and J lost 2 bases, with 14 bases between them. From germline, CDR1 is SGHDT and CDR2 YYEEEE. This CDR3 region has 16 residues. CDR3 in amino acids: CASSFAGIYTGNTIYF. The DNA of the CDR3 is TGTGCCAGCAGCTTCGCAGGGATTTATACTGGAAACACCATATATTTT.

This CDR3 is CASSFGQGGAEAFF. For the CDR3, the DNA is TGCGCCAGCAGCTTTGGACAGGGTGGGGCTGAAGCTTTCTTT. The chain links TRBV5-1 to TRBJ1-1, with 8 bases fitting TRBD1. The length of the CDR3 is 14 residues. V was pared by 2 bases and J by 6 bases, with 6 bases of the junction left unmatched. The germline gives CDR1 SGHRS, CDR2 YFSETQ.

The chain recombines TRBV18 with TRBJ2-2; D uncertain. Germline-derived CDR1 and CDR2 are KGHSH and LQKENI. Trimming took off 3 bases at V and 5 bases at J, with 16 bases between the two ends. The CDR3 covers 16 residues. CDR3 in DNA: TGTGCCAGCTCACCTCAGACCAGTGTGGGTACCGGGGAGCTGTTTTTT. Translation gives CASSPQTSVGTGELFF.

This clone was seen more than once but under ten times. The chain links TRBV19 to TRBJ1-2; D possibly corresponds to TRBD1 (6 bases). Trimming stripped 7 bases from V and 5 bases from J, with 11 bases between. CDR1 and CDR2 from the germline V gene are LNHDA and SQIVND (reference sequence). This CDR3 has 12 amino acids. Written as DNA, the CDR3 is TGTGCCAGTACCCACAGGGCTTATGGCTACACCTTC. As protein: CASTHRAYGYTF.

The chain employs TRBV7-9 and TRBJ1-4; D is ambiguous. The CDR3 totals 12 residues. V shed 7 bases and J shed 7 bases, with 10 bases lying between them. Germline values: CDR1 SEHNR, CDR2 FQNEAQ (reference sequence). The CDR3: CASKGPGEKLFF. CDR3 sequence (DNA): TGTGCCAGCAAGGGCCCCGGTGAAAAACTGTTTTTT. Variable domain in full (rest from reference TRBV7-9 and TRBJ1-4): DTGVSQNPRHKITKRGQNVTFRCDPISEHNRLYWYRQTLGQGPEFLTYFQNEAQLEKSRLLSDRFSAERPKGSFSTLEIQRTEQGDSAMYLCASKGPGEKLFFGSGTQLSVL.

V is TRBV7-2 and J is TRBJ2-5, with 8 bases aligning to TRBD2. This CDR3 contains 16 residues. The germline V gene encodes CDR1 SGHTA and CDR2 FQGNSA. Losses at the gene ends were 3 bases for V and 2 bases for J; bases not matched to a gene: 8. The CDR3 loop is CASSLAATGGQETQYF. CDR3 coding DNA: TGTGCCAGCAGCTTGGCTGCGACGGGGGGGCAAGAGACCCAGTACTTC.

The chain links TRBV9 to TRBJ1-1; D is uncertain. The CDR3 contains 15 residues. From germline, CDR1 is SGDLS and CDR2 YYNGEE. The V end was cut by 4 bases, the J end by 8 bases, with 21 bases between. CDR3 amino acids: CASSTPGPSVREAFF. As DNA, the CDR3 is TGTGCCAGCAGCACTCCCGGGCCCAGTGTAAGAGAAGCTTTCTTT.